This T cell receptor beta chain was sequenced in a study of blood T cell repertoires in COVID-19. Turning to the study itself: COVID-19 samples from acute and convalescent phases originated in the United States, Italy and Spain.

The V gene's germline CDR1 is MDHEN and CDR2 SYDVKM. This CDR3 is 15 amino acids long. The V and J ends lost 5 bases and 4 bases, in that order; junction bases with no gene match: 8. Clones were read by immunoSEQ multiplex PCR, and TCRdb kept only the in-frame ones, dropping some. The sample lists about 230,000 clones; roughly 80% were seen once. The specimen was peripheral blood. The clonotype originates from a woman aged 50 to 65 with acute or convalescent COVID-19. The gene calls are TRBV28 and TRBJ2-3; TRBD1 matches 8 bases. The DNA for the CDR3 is TGTGCCAGCAGTCACGACAGGGGCCCCGCAGATACGCAGTATTTT. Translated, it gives CASSHDRGPADTQYF.